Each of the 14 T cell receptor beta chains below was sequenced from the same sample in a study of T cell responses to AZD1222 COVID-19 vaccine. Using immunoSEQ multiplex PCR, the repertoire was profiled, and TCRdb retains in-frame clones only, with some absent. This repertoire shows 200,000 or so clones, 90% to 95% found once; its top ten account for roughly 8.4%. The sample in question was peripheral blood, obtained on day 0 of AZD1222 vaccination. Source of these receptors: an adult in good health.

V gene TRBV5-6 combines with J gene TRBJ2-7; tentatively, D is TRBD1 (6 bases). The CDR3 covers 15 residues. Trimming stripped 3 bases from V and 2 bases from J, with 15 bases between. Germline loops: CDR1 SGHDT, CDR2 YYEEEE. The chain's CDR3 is CASSSKQGFTYEQYF. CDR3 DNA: TGTGCCAGCAGCTCTAAACAGGGATTTACCTACGAGCAGTACTTC. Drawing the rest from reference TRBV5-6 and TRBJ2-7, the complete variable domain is DAGVTQSPTHLIKTRGQQVTLRCSPKSGHDTVSWYQQALGQGPQFIFQYYEEEERQRGNFPDRFSGHQFPNYSSELNVNALLLGDSALYLCASSSKQGFTYEQYFGPGTRLTVT.

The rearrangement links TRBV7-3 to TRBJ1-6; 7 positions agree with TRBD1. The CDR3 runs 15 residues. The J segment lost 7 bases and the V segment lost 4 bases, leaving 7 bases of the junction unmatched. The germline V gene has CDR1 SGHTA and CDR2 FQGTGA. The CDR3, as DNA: TGTGCCAGCAGCTCAAGAACAGGGGTAAATTCACCCCTCCACTTT. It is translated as CASSSRTGVNSPLHF.

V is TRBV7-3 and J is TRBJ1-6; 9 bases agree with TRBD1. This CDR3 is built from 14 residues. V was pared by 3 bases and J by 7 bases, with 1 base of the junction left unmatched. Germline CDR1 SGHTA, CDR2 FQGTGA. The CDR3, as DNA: TGTGCCAGCAGCTTCGGACAGGGGAATTCACCCCTCCACTTT. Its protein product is CASSFGQGNSPLHF.

In DNA, the CDR3 is TGTGCCAGCAGTTCCCGGGGAGGGGCTGGTTCACCCCTCCACTTT. This sequence encodes CASSSRGGAGSPLHF. The V gene is TRBV6-5, the J gene TRBJ1-6; tentative D call: TRBD1 (5 bases). The CDR3 is made up of 15 amino acids. The V gene's germline CDR1 is MNHEY and CDR2 SVGAGI. Trimming removed 4 bases at V and 9 bases at J, with 16 bases between.

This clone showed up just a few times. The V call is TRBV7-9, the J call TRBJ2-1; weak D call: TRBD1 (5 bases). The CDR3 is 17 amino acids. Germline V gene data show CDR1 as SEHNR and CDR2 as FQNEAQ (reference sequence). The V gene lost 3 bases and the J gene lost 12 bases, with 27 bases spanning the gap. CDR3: CASSLTAGVGVPPWQFF. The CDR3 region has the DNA TGTGCCAGCAGCTTGACAGCTGGAGTAGGAGTGCCCCCATGGCAGTTCTTC.

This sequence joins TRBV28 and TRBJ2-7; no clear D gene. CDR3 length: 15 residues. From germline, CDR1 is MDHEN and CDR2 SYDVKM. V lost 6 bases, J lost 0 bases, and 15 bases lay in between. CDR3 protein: CASSDGSLLSYEQYF. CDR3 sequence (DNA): TGTGCCAGCAGCGACGGAAGTCTCCTCTCCTACGAGCAGTACTTC.

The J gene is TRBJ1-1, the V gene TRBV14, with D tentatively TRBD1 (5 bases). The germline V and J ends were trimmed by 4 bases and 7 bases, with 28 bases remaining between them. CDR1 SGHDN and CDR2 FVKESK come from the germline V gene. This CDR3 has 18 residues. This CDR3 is CASSPPEQGAEVSIEAFF. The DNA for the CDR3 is TGTGCCAGCAGCCCACCAGAGCAGGGAGCAGAAGTTTCTATTGAAGCTTTCTTT.

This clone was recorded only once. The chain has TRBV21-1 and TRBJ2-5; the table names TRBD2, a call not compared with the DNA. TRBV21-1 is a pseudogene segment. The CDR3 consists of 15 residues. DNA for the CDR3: TGTGCCAGCAGCAAGCGGATGGCGGTCCAAGAGACCCAGTACTTC. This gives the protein CASSKRMAVQETQYF.

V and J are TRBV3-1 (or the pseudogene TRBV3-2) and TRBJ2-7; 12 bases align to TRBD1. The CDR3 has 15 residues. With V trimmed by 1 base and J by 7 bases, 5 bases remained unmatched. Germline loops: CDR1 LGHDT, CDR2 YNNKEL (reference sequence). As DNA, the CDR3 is TGTGCCAGCAGCCAAGCGGGACAGGGGGCCGGAGAGCAGTACTTC. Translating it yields CASSQAGQGAGEQYF.

In nucleotides, the CDR3 is TGTGCCAGCAGTCCCCCCCTTCGGAACACTGAAGCTTTCTTT. Translated: CASSPPLRNTEAFF. The gene calls are TRBV6-5 and TRBJ1-1; D gene ambiguous. The germline V and J ends were trimmed by 5 bases and 1 base, with 11 bases remaining between them. CDR3 length: 14 residues. CDR1 and CDR2 from the germline V gene are MNHEY and SVGAGI.

The CDR3 DNA follows: TGTGCCAGCAGTTTAGGTCCGGCCCCCTATGGCTACACCTTC. Translating gives CASSLGPAPYGYTF. The chain links TRBV28 to TRBJ1-2; D gene uncertain. Trimming cost V 2 bases and J 4 bases, with 11 bases left between them. This CDR3 spans 14 amino acids. CDR1 is MDHEN, CDR2 SYDVKM, per germline.

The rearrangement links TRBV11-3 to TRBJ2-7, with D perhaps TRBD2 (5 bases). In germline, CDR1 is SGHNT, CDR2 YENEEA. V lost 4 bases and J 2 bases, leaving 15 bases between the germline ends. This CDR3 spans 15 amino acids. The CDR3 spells CASSSRLPAAYEQYF. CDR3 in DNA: TGTGCCAGCAGCTCCCGGCTGCCAGCGGCCTACGAGCAGTACTTC. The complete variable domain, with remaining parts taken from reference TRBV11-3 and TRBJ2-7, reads EAGVVQSPRYKIIEKKQPVAFWCNPISGHNTLYWYLQNLGQGPELLIRYENEEAVDDSQLPKDRFSAERLKGVDSTLKIQPAELGDSAVYLCASSSRLPAAYEQYFGPGTRLTVT.

CDR3 DNA: TGTGCCAGCAGCTTAACCGGGGCGGGGGAGCTGTTTTTT. Amino acids: CASSLTGAGELFF. The chain recombines TRBV7-3 with TRBJ2-2; D may match TRBD1 or TRBD2 (5 bases each). The germline gives CDR1 SGHTA, CDR2 FQGTGA. Trimming left V 0 bases short and J 8 bases short, with 7 bases between. The CDR3 contains 13 residues.

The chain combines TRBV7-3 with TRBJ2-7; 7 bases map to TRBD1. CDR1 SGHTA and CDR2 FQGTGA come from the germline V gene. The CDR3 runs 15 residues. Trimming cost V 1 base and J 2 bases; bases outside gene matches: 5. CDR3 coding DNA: TGTGCCAGCAGCTTAAACCCGGGACAGCCCTACGAGCAGTACTTC. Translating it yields CASSLNPGQPYEQYF.